A single sample gave rise to the 28 T cell receptor beta chains below, sequenced in a study of blood T cell repertoires in COVID-19. The data were produced by immunoSEQ multiplex PCR, yet TCRdb's version contains in-frame clones alone and is incomplete. In the table there are 150,000 to 180,000 clones, more than 85% of which are singletons. Sequences were obtained from peripheral blood. The receptors originated from a woman in her seventies with acute or convalescent COVID-19.

This chain connects TRBV27 to TRBJ1-6, with 8 bases fitting TRBD1. The length of the CDR3 is 15 residues. The trim removed 6 bases at V and 10 bases at J, leaving 11 bases unmatched. In germline, CDR1 is MNHEY, CDR2 SMNVEV (reference sequence). The CDR3 here is CASSRAGQVSSPLHF. The DNA of the CDR3 is TGTGCCAGCAGCCGTGCGGGACAGGTATCGTCACCCCTCCACTTT.

This sequence joins TRBV6-4 and TRBJ2-3, with TRBD2 matching over 11 bases. CDR1 is MRHNA and CDR2 is SNTAGT in the germline V gene. The ends lost 7 bases at V and 1 base at J; junction bases unmatched: 7. The CDR3 totals 16 residues. Written as DNA, the CDR3 is TGTGCCAGCAAGCCTCAGGGACTAGCGGGCACAGATACGCAGTATTTT. This codes for CASKPQGLAGTDTQYF.

This sequence joins TRBV7-2 and TRBJ2-4; 8 nucleotides align to TRBD2. The germline gives CDR1 SGHTA, CDR2 FQGNSA. Trimming removed 5 bases from V and 6 bases from J; junction bases left unmatched: 12. The CDR3 consists of 16 residues. The CDR3 protein is CASSRLRGGVGNIQYF. For the CDR3, the DNA is TGTGCCAGCAGCCGTCTCCGGGGGGGAGTGGGAAACATTCAGTACTTC.

The chain has TRBV15 and TRBJ2-2, with TRBD1 identical over 9 bases. The V gene end was trimmed by 7 bases and the J gene end by 5 bases; junction bases not matched to a gene: 5. CDR1 and CDR2 (germline): LNHNV, YYDKDF (reference sequence). The CDR3 totals 14 residues. The CDR3 DNA follows: TGTGCCACCAAACCGGGACAGGGTACCGGGGAGCTGTTTTTT. This translates into CATKPGQGTGELFF.

This clone was recorded once. The rearrangement links TRBV12-3 or TRBV12-4 to TRBJ1-1, with D hard to call. Trimming pared 6 bases from V and 6 bases from J, leaving 14 bases between. This CDR3 has 13 amino acids. CDR3 bases: TGTGCCAGCAGCCCACCCTGGGAGGCTGAAGCTTTCTTT. It specifies CASSPPWEAEAFF.

CDR3 in DNA: TGTGCCAGCAGCACCTGGACAGGGGGCTCCTACGAGCAGTACTTC. This translates into CASSTWTGGSYEQYF. The genes are TRBV5-6 and TRBJ2-7, with 10 positions matching TRBD1. CDR1 is SGHDT and CDR2 is YYEEEE in the germline V gene. The trim removed 4 bases at V and 0 bases at J, leaving 4 bases unmatched. CDR3 size: 15 residues.

This rearrangement joins TRBV30 to TRBJ1-2; D is undetermined. Per the germline V gene, CDR1 is GTSNPN and CDR2 is SVGIG (reference sequence). The CDR3 covers 11 residues. The germline V and J ends were trimmed by 4 bases and 8 bases, with 11 bases remaining between them. In DNA form, the CDR3 reads TGTGCCTGGACAGGTGCATGGGGCTACACCTTC. This codes for CAWTGAWGYTF.

CDR3 nucleotide sequence: TGTGCCAGCAGTGGGCTAGCGGGGGATGAAGATACGCAGTATTTT. This translates into CASSGLAGDEDTQYF. The chain couples TRBV2 to TRBJ2-3; 10 positions agree with TRBD2. The V gene end was trimmed by 4 bases and the J gene end by 5 bases; junction bases not matched to a gene: 6. The CDR3 totals 15 residues. CDR1 is SNHLY, CDR2 FYNNEI, per germline. The whole variable domain, filled in from reference TRBV2 and TRBJ2-3, reads EPEVTQTPSHQVTQMGQEVILRCVPISNHLYFYWYRQILGQKVEFLVSFYNNEISEKSEIFDDQFSVERPDGSNFTLKIRSTKLEDSAMYFCASSGLAGDEDTQYFGPGTRLTVL.

The chain combines TRBV7-9 with TRBJ1-2; D uncertain. Germline CDR1 is SEHNR and CDR2 is FQNEAQ (reference sequence). CDR3 length equals 13 residues. Trimming removed 1 base at V and 5 bases at J, with 8 bases between. CDR3 residues: CASSLGAEYGYTF. Here the CDR3 DNA reads TGTGCCAGCAGCTTAGGGGCCGAATATGGCTACACCTTC.

This chain uses TRBV6-5 with TRBJ1-6; tentative D call: TRBD1 (6 bases). CDR1 is MNHEY, CDR2 SVGAGI, per germline. The CDR3 length is 14 residues. V lost 6 bases and J 5 bases, leaving 11 bases between the germline ends. CDR3 in amino acids: CASRLQGNNSPLHF. Here the CDR3 DNA reads TGTGCCAGCAGATTACAGGGAAATAATTCACCCCTCCACTTT.

V usage is TRBV10-3 and J usage is TRBJ1-1; D uncertain. Germline V gene data show CDR1 as ENHRY and CDR2 as SYGVKD. Trimming left V 2 bases short and J 0 bases short, with 13 bases between. There are 16 residues in the CDR3. The chain's CDR3 is CAISEAGGHLNTEAFF. The CDR3 DNA reads as TGTGCCATCAGTGAGGCCGGCGGTCACTTGAACACTGAAGCTTTCTTT.

This clone came up once. J is TRBJ2-5 and V is TRBV28; 10 bases align to TRBD1. Germline V lookup: CDR1 MDHEN, CDR2 SYDVKM. CDR3 length equals 15 residues. V lost 5 bases and J lost 2; bases outside the gene matches: 5. Here the CDR3 reads CASSPGDRGQETQYF. CDR3 nucleotides: TGTGCCAGCAGTCCCGGGGACAGGGGACAAGAGACCCAGTACTTC.

The rearrangement joins TRBV3-1 (or the pseudogene TRBV3-2) to TRBJ1-3; no firm D call. With 1 base removed from V and 4 bases from J, the gap between germline ends came to 11 bases. This CDR3 spans 15 amino acids. Germline lookup yields CDR1 LGHDT and CDR2 YNNKEL (reference sequence). This chain's CDR3 is CASSQARTGGNTIYF. The CDR3 DNA is TGTGCCAGCAGCCAAGCCCGGACGGGGGGAAACACCATATATTTT.

The sample holds a few counts of this clone. The chain recombines TRBV4-2 with TRBJ2-2; 10 bases line up with TRBD1. The V gene's germline CDR1 is LGHNA and CDR2 YNFKEQ. Germline trimming cut 6 bases from V and 6 bases from J; bases unmatched to any gene: 10. The CDR3 contains 16 residues. CDR3 DNA sequence: TGTGCCAGCAGAAATCAAGGGACAGGGGTCCCCGGGGAGCTGTTTTTT. This sequence encodes CASRNQGTGVPGELFF.

V and J are TRBV2 and TRBJ2-5, with 7 bases aligning to TRBD1. This CDR3 region has 16 residues. The ends lost 6 bases at V and 4 bases at J; junction bases unmatched: 14. Per germline, CDR1 SNHLY and CDR2 FYNNEI. The CDR3 DNA is TGTGCCAGCAGGGTATACGGGACAGCCAACGGAGAGACCCAGTACTTC. Protein: CASRVYGTANGETQYF. The variable domain in full, completed from reference TRBV2 and TRBJ2-5, reads EPEVTQTPSHQVTQMGQEVILRCVPISNHLYFYWYRQILGQKVEFLVSFYNNEISEKSEIFDDQFSVERPDGSNFTLKIRSTKLEDSAMYFCASRVYGTANGETQYFGPGTRLLVL.

The chain uses TRBV2 and TRBJ2-7; 8 bases map to TRBD1. The J segment lost 3 bases and the V segment lost 6 bases, leaving 4 bases of the junction unmatched. Germline V gives CDR1 SNHLY, CDR2 FYNNEI. CDR3 length equals 13 residues. CDR3 nucleotide sequence: TGTGCCAGCAGATCCGGACAGGGCTACGAGCAGTACTTC. This encodes CASRSGQGYEQYF.

The chain is built from TRBV3-1 (or the pseudogene TRBV3-2) and TRBJ2-5, with 7 nucleotides matching TRBD1. The V gene's germline CDR1 is LGHDT and CDR2 YNNKEL (reference sequence). The CDR3 totals 15 residues. Trimming at V came to 3 bases and at J to 2 bases, leaving 6 bases not matched to a gene. Written as DNA, the CDR3 is TGTGCCAGCAGCCAGTGGGGACAGAAACAAGAGACCCAGTACTTC. This codes for CASSQWGQKQETQYF.

The chain combines TRBV6-2 or TRBV6-3 with TRBJ2-5; a possible D gene is TRBD1 (6 bases). V dropped 6 bases and J dropped 5 bases, with 19 bases sitting between them. This CDR3 is built from 15 residues. Germline V gene sequence: CDR1 MNHEY, CDR2 SVGEGT. The CDR3 nucleotides are TGTGCCAGCAGCCCAGGGGACATCCCGGGTGAGACCCAGTACTTC. Protein sequence: CASSPGDIPGETQYF.

The CDR3: CAWSPRGWGKGTEAFF. Here the CDR3 DNA reads TGTGCCTGGAGTCCCCGGGGGTGGGGGAAGGGCACTGAAGCTTTCTTT. The chain recombines TRBV30 with TRBJ1-1; D possibly corresponds to TRBD1 (5 bases). Germline V CDR1 and CDR2: GTSNPN, SVGIG (reference sequence). The CDR3 consists of 16 residues. Between the trimmed V and J ends, which lost 2 bases and 4 bases, there was a span of 20 bases.

V is TRBV6-5 and J is TRBJ1-5; D is unclear. The V and J ends lost 7 bases and 4 bases respectively, with 8 bases between them. This CDR3 is built from 12 residues. Germline values: CDR1 MNHEY, CDR2 SVGAGI. The CDR3 spells CASTGVNQPQHF. CDR3 DNA: TGTGCCAGCACCGGGGTAAATCAGCCCCAGCATTTT.

This rearrangement joins TRBV10-3 to TRBJ1-2; D is unresolved. V was trimmed by 7 bases and J by 2 bases, leaving 11 bases between them. Germline V gene lookup returns CDR1 ENHRY and CDR2 SYGVKD. CDR3 length equals 13 residues. Here the CDR3 reads CAINFGANYGYTF. In nucleotides, the CDR3 is TGTGCCATCAACTTTGGAGCGAACTATGGCTACACCTTC.

This clone was seen once. V and J are TRBV18 and TRBJ2-7; 9 nucleotides agree with TRBD2. The CDR3 contains 16 residues. The germline gives CDR1 KGHSH, CDR2 LQKENI. Trimming at V came to 6 bases and at J to 9 bases, leaving 18 bases not matched to a gene. CDR3 amino acids: CASSPQTGAGGLTQYV. The CDR3 DNA reads as TGTGCCAGCTCCCCTCAGACGGGCGCGGGGGGGCTTACGCAGTACGTC.

V and J are TRBV18 and TRBJ2-2; 9 nucleotides match TRBD2. CDR1 is KGHSH and CDR2 is LQKENI in the germline V gene. The V segment lost 2 bases and the J segment 5 bases; nucleotides outside the gene matches: 3. The CDR3 is 15 residues long. The DNA for the CDR3 is TGTGCCAGCTCACCATTGACTAGCGGAACCGGGGAGCTGTTTTTT. It yields the protein CASSPLTSGTGELFF.

The rearrangement joins TRBV6-2 or TRBV6-3 to TRBJ1-1; D remains ambiguous. The CDR3 length is 13 residues. V was shortened by 6 bases and J by 5 bases, with 13 bases between the two germline ends. Germline assignment: CDR1 MNHEY and CDR2 SVGEGT. The CDR3 protein is CASSSIDGTEAFF. CDR3 nucleotides: TGTGCCAGCAGCTCTATCGACGGGACTGAAGCTTTCTTT.

The chain combines TRBV3-1 (or the pseudogene TRBV3-2) with TRBJ1-2; TRBD1 agrees at 7 bases. Germline V gives CDR1 LGHDT, CDR2 YNNKEL (reference sequence). The CDR3 covers 15 residues. J lost 4 bases, V lost 4 bases, and 9 bases had no gene match. The CDR3 DNA follows: TGTGCCAGCAGCCCGGCCGGCGGACAGGCCTATGGCTACACCTTC. Protein sequence: CASSPAGGQAYGYTF.

This rearrangement joins TRBV19 to TRBJ1-2, with a weak D call TRBD1 (6 bases). CDR1 LNHDA and CDR2 SQIVND come from the germline V gene (reference sequence). The CDR3 runs to 16 residues. V was clipped by 7 bases and J by 0 bases, with 18 bases between them. This CDR3 is CASTSGGSVANYGYTF. CDR3 nucleotide sequence: TGTGCCAGTACCTCGGGGGGCTCTGTGGCTAACTATGGCTACACCTTC.

The chain couples TRBV6-6 to TRBJ2-7; weak D call: TRBD2 (5 bases). The CDR3 consists of 13 residues. In germline, CDR1 is MNHNY, CDR2 SVGAGI (reference sequence). V lost 3 bases and J lost 5, with 11 bases in between. Here the CDR3 reads CASSYWEPNEQYF. The CDR3 DNA reads as TGTGCCAGCAGTTATTGGGAGCCCAACGAGCAGTACTTC.

The V gene is TRBV5-5, the J gene TRBJ1-6, with D tentatively TRBD1 (6 bases). This CDR3 has 15 amino acids. CDR1 is SGHKS and CDR2 is YYEKEE in the germline V gene (reference sequence). V was trimmed by 3 bases and J by 6 bases, leaving 13 bases between them. CDR3 in amino acids: CASSYFQGFNSPLHF. CDR3 nucleotide sequence: TGTGCCAGCAGCTATTTCCAGGGGTTTAATTCACCCCTCCACTTT.